The 8 T cell receptor beta chains reported below all come from one sample, sequenced in a study of blood T cell repertoires in COVID-19. Using immunoSEQ multiplex PCR, the repertoire was profiled, and TCRdb retains in-frame clones only, with some absent. Here the sample spans some 300,000 clones, about 91% being singletons. The sample comprised PBMCs or T cells enriched from blood (not recorded which). The receptors derive from a woman aged 40 to 55 who had recovered from COVID-19.

The genes are TRBV5-1 and TRBJ2-1; no reliable D call. V dropped 0 bases and J dropped 4 bases, with 11 bases sitting between them. The V gene's germline CDR1 is SGHRS and CDR2 YFSETQ. This CDR3 is built from 15 residues. Here the CDR3 reads CASSLEQAGYNEQFF. CDR3 nucleotide sequence: TGCGCCAGCAGCTTGGAGCAGGCCGGATACAATGAGCAGTTCTTC.

J is TRBJ2-4 and V is TRBV19; 7 positions match TRBD2. Germline V gene sequence: CDR1 LNHDA, CDR2 SQIVND (reference sequence). The CDR3 runs to 15 residues. J was trimmed by 8 bases and V by 0 bases; bases with no gene match: 7. The CDR3 nucleotides are TGTGCCAGTAGTATAGATTCGGGGGGTTTCGACATTCAGTACTTC. The encoded protein is CASSIDSGGFDIQYF.

This clone was seen a handful of times. The chain is built from TRBV19 and TRBJ2-1; TRBD2 might be the D (7 bases). Germline loops: CDR1 LNHDA, CDR2 SQIVND (reference sequence). Trimming removed 3 bases at V and 5 bases at J, with 14 bases between. CDR3 length: 15 amino acids. CDR3 sequence reads: CASSIWEGGNNEQFF. CDR3 sequence (DNA): TGTGCCAGTAGTATCTGGGAGGGGGGGAACAATGAGCAGTTCTTC.

The chain links TRBV30 to TRBJ1-1; the D gene is possibly TRBD1 (5 bases). V dropped 3 bases and J dropped 1 base, with 12 bases sitting between them. CDR3 length: 14 amino acids. Germline assignment: CDR1 GTSNPN and CDR2 SVGIG (reference sequence). The CDR3 coding sequence is TGTGCCTGGAGCCCGCGGGGCGGGAACACTGAAGCTTTCTTT. Translation gives CAWSPRGGNTEAFF.

This clone was detected once. For the CDR3, the DNA is TGTGCCAGCAGGAGACAGGGGAACACTGAAGCTTTCTTT. This sequence encodes CASRRQGNTEAFF. V is TRBV11-2 and J is TRBJ1-1; 7 bases map to TRBD1. V lost 6 bases and J lost 1; bases outside the gene matches: 2. CDR1 SGHAT and CDR2 FQNNGV come from the germline V gene. CDR3 length equals 13 residues.

Notes on this clone: The same CDR3 arises from other DNA sequences in this sample as well. The chain has TRBV30 and TRBJ2-7; 7 bases are a match to TRBD2. V lost 5 bases and J lost 4; bases outside the gene matches: 5. The CDR3 totals 12 residues. Germline V gene sequence: CDR1 GTSNPN, CDR2 SVGIG (reference sequence). CDR3 residues: CAWGDGRYEQYF. The CDR3 coding sequence is TGTGCCTGGGGGGACGGGAGGTACGAGCAGTACTTC.

The genes are TRBV5-1 and TRBJ2-7; TRBD1 aligns across 8 bases. Germline values: CDR1 SGHRS, CDR2 YFSETQ. The CDR3 runs to 15 residues. Trimming at V came to 0 bases and at J to 2 bases, leaving 4 bases not matched to a gene. The CDR3 DNA is TGCGCCAGCAGCTTGGTGGGGACAGGAGCCTACGAGCAGTACTTC. Translated: CASSLVGTGAYEQYF.

The count of this clone is one. J is TRBJ1-2 and V is TRBV7-2, with 8 bases identical to TRBD1. The CDR3 length is 17 residues. J gave up 1 base and V 1 base, and 8 bases lay outside the gene matches. Germline-derived CDR1 and CDR2 are SGHTA and FQGNSA. CDR3 loop: CASSLVGGQGFNYGYTF. The DNA for the CDR3 is TGTGCCAGCAGCTTAGTAGGCGGACAGGGATTTAACTATGGCTACACCTTC.